These 9 T cell receptor beta chains originate from one sample sequenced in a study of regulatory T cells in long-lasting Graves disease. Time point in this sample: newly diagnosed GD, antithyroid drugs for less than 3 months. Making the TCR library involved RNA that had been extracted from PBMCs. Library construction for TCR beta used iRepertoire HTBI primers and Arm-PCR of CDR3 regions. One entry per CDR3 protein, called by TCRdb with MiXCR from the multiplex PCR reads. This table holds roughly 510,000 distinct CDR3 sequences, about 16% found once. The data also belong to a second study, concerning T cells in Graves' hyperthyroidism and ophthalmopathy.

This specimen consisted of peripheral blood mononuclear cells (PBMCs), obtained at new diagnosis, from a patient treated with antithyroid drugs. These receptors were taken from a man aged 18 to 30 with Graves disease.

This clonotype has a handful of counts. The rearrangement links TRBV18 to TRBJ2-1, with D possibly being TRBD1 or TRBD2 (5 bases each). The CDR3 loop spans 17 amino acids. V lost 4 bases and J lost 3, with 19 bases in between. Germline lookup yields CDR1 KGHSH and CDR2 LQKENI. The CDR3 spells CASSLITGTLYYNEQFF. The CDR3 DNA reads as TGTGCCAGCTCACTGATTACCGGGACCCTATACTACAATGAGCAGTTCTTC.

The chain combines TRBV10-3 with TRBJ2-7, with a weak D call TRBD2 (5 bases). This CDR3 is 14 amino acids long. V dropped 0 bases and J dropped 2 bases, with 8 bases sitting between them. CDR1 is ENHRY, CDR2 SYGVKD, per germline. This CDR3 is CAISESWTPYEQYF. The CDR3 region has the DNA TGTGCCATCAGTGAGTCATGGACTCCCTACGAGCAGTACTTC.

This clonotype has more than one count but fewer than ten. The chain is built from TRBV6-2 or TRBV6-3 and TRBJ2-2; 9 nucleotides align to TRBD2. V gave up 4 bases and J gave up 5 bases; unmatched junction bases: 5. The CDR3 is 15 amino acids. Per germline, CDR1 MNHEY and CDR2 SVGEGT. CDR3 amino acids: CASSSSGRRTGELFF. The CDR3 coding sequence is TGTGCCAGCAGTTCGAGCGGGAGGCGGACCGGGGAGCTGTTTTTT.

Only a few counts were recorded for this clonotype. This rearrangement joins TRBV29-1 to TRBJ1-1, with 7 bases matching TRBD1. CDR1 and CDR2 from the germline V gene are SQVTM and ANQGSEA. The CDR3 totals 14 residues. The ends lost 2 bases at V and 1 base at J; junction bases unmatched: 4. The CDR3 spells CSVELDRQNTEAFF. CDR3 coding DNA: TGCAGCGTTGAACTGGACAGGCAGAACACTGAAGCTTTCTTT.

The table lists this clonotype with many counts. The gene calls are TRBV30 and TRBJ1-1, with no clear D. Deletions cut 1 base from V and 12 bases from J, with 15 bases between. Per the germline V gene, CDR1 is GTSNPN and CDR2 is SVGIG (reference sequence). The CDR3 extends over 12 amino acids. For the CDR3, the DNA is TGTGCCTGGAGTGAGGTGTACCCGTGGCCTTTCTTT. Translation gives CAWSEVYPWPFF.

This clonotype showed up just a few times. V usage is TRBV2 and J usage is TRBJ2-7; the match to TRBD1 covers 9 bases. The CDR3 totals 14 residues. Looked up from germline, CDR1 is SNHLY and CDR2 is FYNNEI. V lost 4 bases and J lost 6; bases outside the gene matches: 7. The CDR3 DNA is TGTGCCAGCAGTGGCGGGGACAGGGTGGGCGAGCAGTACTTC. It is translated as CASSGGDRVGEQYF.

There are many counts of this clonotype. The chain uses TRBV30 and TRBJ2-1, with D hard to call. Germline lookup yields CDR1 GTSNPN and CDR2 SVGIG (reference sequence). CDR3 size: 12 residues. With 0 bases removed from V and 3 bases from J, the gap between germline ends came to 3 bases. CDR3: CAWSVLYNEQFF. CDR3 nucleotides: TGTGCCTGGAGTGTACTCTACAATGAGCAGTTCTTC. The full variable domain, its missing parts supplied by reference TRBV30 and TRBJ2-1, is SQTIHQWPATLVQPVGSPLSLECTVEGTSNPNLYWYRQAAGRGLQLLFYSVGIGQISSEVPQNLSASRPQDRQFILSSKKLLLSDSGFYLCAWSVLYNEQFFGPGTRLTVL.

In this sample, this clonotype turned up many times. The V call is TRBV2, the J call TRBJ1-4; no firm D call. V lost 8 bases and J lost 5, with 15 bases in between. CDR1 and CDR2 (germline): SNHLY, FYNNEI. The CDR3 covers 14 residues. The CDR3 nucleotides read TGTGCCAGCCGAAACGGCAGGTTAAATGAAAAACTGTTTTTT. Translated, it gives CASRNGRLNEKLFF. Combining the CDR3 with reference TRBV2 and TRBJ1-4 gives the whole variable domain EPEVTQTPSHQVTQMGQEVILRCVPISNHLYFYWYRQILGQKVEFLVSFYNNEISEKSEIFDDQFSVERPDGSNFTLKIRSTKLEDSAMYFCASRNGRLNEKLFFGSGTQLSVL.

This clonotype has at least ten counts. This chain connects TRBV5-1 to TRBJ1-4; TRBD1 matches at 10 bases. Germline-derived CDR1 and CDR2 are SGHRS and YFSETQ. The CDR3 has 13 residues. With 4 bases clipped from V and 8 bases from J, the junction kept 2 bases outside the gene matches. The CDR3 bases are TGCGCCAGCAGCCCGGGACAGGGGGAAAAACTGTTTTTT. This sequence encodes CASSPGQGEKLFF.